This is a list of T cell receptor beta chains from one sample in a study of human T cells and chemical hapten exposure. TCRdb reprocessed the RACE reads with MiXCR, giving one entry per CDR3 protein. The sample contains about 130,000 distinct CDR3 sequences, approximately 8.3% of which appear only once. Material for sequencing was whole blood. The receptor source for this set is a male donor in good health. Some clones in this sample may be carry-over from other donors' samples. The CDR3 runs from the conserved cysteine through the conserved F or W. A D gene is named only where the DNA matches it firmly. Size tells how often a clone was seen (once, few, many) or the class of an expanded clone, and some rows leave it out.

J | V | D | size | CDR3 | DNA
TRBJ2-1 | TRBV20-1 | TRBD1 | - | CSARDLGGSDYNEQFF | TGCAGTGCTAGAGATCTAGGGGGCTCGGATTACAATGAGCAGTTCTTC
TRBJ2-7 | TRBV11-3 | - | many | CAGSGVSKYHEQYF | TGTGCCGGTTCCGGGGTTTCAAAGTACCACGAGCAGTACTTC
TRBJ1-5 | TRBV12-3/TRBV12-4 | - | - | CASSPDPTGRNQPQHF | TGTGCCAGCAGTCCCGATCCGACAGGACGCAATCAGCCCCAGCATTTT
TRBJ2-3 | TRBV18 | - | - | CASSPPWGLSTDTQYF | TGTGCCAGCTCACCACCGTGGGGGCTCAGCACAGATACGCAGTATTTT
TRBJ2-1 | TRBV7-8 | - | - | CASSSTSYNEQFF | TGTGCCAGCAGCTCAACTTCCTACAATGAGCAGTTCTTC
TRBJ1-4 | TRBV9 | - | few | CASSISGVANEKLFF | TGTGCCAGCAGCATTTCAGGGGTGGCTAATGAAAAACTGTTTTTT
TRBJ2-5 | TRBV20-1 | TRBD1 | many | CSARPGGGRETQYF | TGCAGTGCTAGACCAGGGGGCGGACGAGAGACCCAGTACTTC
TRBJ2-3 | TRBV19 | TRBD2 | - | CASSKVAGITDTQYF | TGTGCCAGTAGTAAGGTAGCGGGGATCACAGATACGCAGTATTTT
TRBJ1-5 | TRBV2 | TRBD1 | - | CAGRGTGARQPQHF | TGTGCCGGACGGGGAACAGGGGCGAGGCAGCCCCAGCATTTT
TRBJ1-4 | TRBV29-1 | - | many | CSVEEVGSRKLFF | TGCAGCGTTGAAGAGGTGGGCAGTCGAAAACTGTTTTTT
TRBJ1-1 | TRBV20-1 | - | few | CSAPRTGMNTEAFF | TGCAGTGCCCCACGTACGGGAATGAACACTGAAGCTTTCTTT
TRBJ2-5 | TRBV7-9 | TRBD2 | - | CASSLLQTSGGGETQYF | TGTGCCAGCAGCTTATTGCAGACTAGCGGGGGCGGAGAGACCCAGTACTTC
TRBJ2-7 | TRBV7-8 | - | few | CASSTLISGTSYEQYF | TGTGCCAGCAGCACTCTTATTAGCGGTACTTCCTACGAGCAGTACTTC
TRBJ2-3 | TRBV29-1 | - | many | CSVGGQTNTDTQYF | TGCAGCGTTGGCGGGCAGACGAACACAGATACGCAGTATTTT
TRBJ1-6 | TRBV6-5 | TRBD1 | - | CASSYRQGGSNSPLHF | TGTGCCAGCAGTTACAGACAGGGGGGAAGTAATTCACCCCTCCACTTT
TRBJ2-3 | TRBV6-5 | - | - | CASSPPRSPSTDTQYF | TGTGCCAGCAGTCCACCGAGGTCCCCTAGCACAGATACGCAGTATTTT
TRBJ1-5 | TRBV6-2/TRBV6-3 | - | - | CASSRDNSNQPQHF | TGTGCCAGCAGCCGGGACAATAGCAATCAGCCCCAGCATTTT
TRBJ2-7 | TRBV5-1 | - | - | CASSKSGVVYEQYF | TGCGCCAGCAGCAAGTCGGGAGTGGTCTACGAGCAGTACTTC
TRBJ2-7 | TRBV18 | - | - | CASSLNRDPQYF | TGTGCCAGCTCACTAAACAGGGACCCGCAGTACTTC
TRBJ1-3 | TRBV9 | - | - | CASSPTGASGNTIYF | TGTGCCAGCAGCCCCACCGGGGCCTCTGGAAACACCATATATTTT
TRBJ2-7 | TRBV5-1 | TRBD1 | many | CASSPSSGTGHYEQYF | TGCGCCAGCAGCCCCTCCTCGGGGACAGGACACTACGAGCAGTACTTC
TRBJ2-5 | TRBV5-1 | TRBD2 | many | CASSLWGTSGTPRTQYF | TGCGCCAGCAGCTTATGGGGGACTAGCGGAACCCCCAGGACCCAGTACTTC
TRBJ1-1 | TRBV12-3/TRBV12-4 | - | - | CASTRGGATEAFF | TGTGCCAGCACCCGAGGGGGTGCGACTGAAGCTTTCTTT
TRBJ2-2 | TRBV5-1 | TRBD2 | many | CASSSGLAVTGELFF | TGCGCCAGCAGCTCCGGACTAGCGGTCACCGGGGAGCTGTTTTTT
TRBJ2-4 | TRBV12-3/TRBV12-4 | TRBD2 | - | CASSFRGASGSYIQYF | TGTGCCAGCAGTTTCCGAGGGGCTAGCGGGAGTTACATTCAGTACTTC
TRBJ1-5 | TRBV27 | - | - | CASRGGPGLEHQPQHF | TGTGCCAGCCGGGGGGGCCCAGGCCTTGAGCATCAGCCCCAGCATTTT
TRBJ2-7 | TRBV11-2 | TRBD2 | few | CASSLPGLASEQYF | TGTGCCAGCAGCTTACCCGGACTAGCAAGCGAGCAGTACTTC
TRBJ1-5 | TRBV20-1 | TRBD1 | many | CSAALGQGNQPQHF | TGCAGTGCTGCATTGGGACAGGGGAATCAGCCCCAGCATTTT
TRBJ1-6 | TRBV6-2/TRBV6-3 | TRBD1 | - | CASTGTGVRFHF | TGTGCCAGCACCGGAACAGGGGTTCGGTTCCACTTT
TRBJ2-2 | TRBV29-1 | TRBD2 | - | CSARLAGFTGELFF | TGCAGCGCGCGACTAGCGGGTTTCACCGGGGAGCTGTTTTTT
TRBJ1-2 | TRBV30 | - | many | CAWSVLGIYGYTF | TGTGCCTGGAGTGTATTAGGTATCTATGGCTACACCTTC
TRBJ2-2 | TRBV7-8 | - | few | CASSLAILWRGTNTGELFF | TGTGCCAGCAGCTTAGCGATTCTTTGGCGGGGCACGAACACCGGGGAGCTGTTTTTT
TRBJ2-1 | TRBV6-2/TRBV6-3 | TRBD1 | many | CASSYGGQGHEQFF | TGTGCCAGCAGTTACGGGGGACAGGGGCATGAGCAGTTCTTC
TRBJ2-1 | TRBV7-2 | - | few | CASSLAPNRISYNEQFF | TGTGCCAGCAGCTTAGCCCCTAACAGGATTAGCTACAATGAGCAGTTCTTC
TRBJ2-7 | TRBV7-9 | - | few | CASIPSGTLNYEQYF | TGTGCCAGCATCCCGTCCGGGACGCTCAACTACGAGCAGTACTTC
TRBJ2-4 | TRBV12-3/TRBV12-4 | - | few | CASSLNPDGTKNIQYF | TGTGCCAGCAGCCTAAACCCGGATGGTACCAAAAACATTCAGTACTTC
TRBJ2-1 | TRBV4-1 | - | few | CASSQEPSVAEQFF | TGCGCCAGCAGCCAAGAGCCTAGCGTGGCTGAGCAGTTCTTC